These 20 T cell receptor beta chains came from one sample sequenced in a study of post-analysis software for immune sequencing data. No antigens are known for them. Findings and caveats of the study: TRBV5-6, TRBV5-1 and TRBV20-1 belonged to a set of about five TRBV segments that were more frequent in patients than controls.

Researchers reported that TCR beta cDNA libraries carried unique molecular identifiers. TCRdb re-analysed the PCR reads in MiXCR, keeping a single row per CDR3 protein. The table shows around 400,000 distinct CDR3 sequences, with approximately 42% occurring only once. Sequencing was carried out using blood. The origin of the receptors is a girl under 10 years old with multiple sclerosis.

The CDR3 loop reads CASSRPVSGANVLTF. CDR3 nucleotide sequence: TGTGCCAGCAGTAGACCGGTCTCTGGGGCCAACGTCCTGACTTTC. The rearrangement uses TRBV25-1 and TRBJ2-6; D is unclear. V was shortened by 5 bases and J by 0 bases, with 8 bases between the two germline ends. Germline CDR1 is MGHDK and CDR2 is SYGVNS. CDR3 length: 15 amino acids.

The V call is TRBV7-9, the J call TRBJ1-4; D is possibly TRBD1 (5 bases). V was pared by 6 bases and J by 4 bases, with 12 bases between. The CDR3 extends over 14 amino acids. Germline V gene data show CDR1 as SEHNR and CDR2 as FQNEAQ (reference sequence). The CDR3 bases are TGTGCCAGCAGGGGGGTAGGGTTTAATGAAAAACTGTTTTTT. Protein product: CASRGVGFNEKLFF. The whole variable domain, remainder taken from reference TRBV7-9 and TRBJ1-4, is DTGVSQNPRHKITKRGQNVTFRCDPISEHNRLYWYRQTLGQGPEFLTYFQNEAQLEKSRLLSDRFSAERPKGSFSTLEIQRTEQGDSAMYLCASRGVGFNEKLFFGSGTQLSVL.

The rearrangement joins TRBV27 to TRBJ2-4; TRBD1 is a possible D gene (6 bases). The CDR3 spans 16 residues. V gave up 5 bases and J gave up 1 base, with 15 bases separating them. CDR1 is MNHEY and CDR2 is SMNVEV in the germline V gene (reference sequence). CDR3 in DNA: TGTGCCAGCAGTATCACAGGGAAGGGGGCCAAAAACATTCAGTACTTC. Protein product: CASSITGKGAKNIQYF.

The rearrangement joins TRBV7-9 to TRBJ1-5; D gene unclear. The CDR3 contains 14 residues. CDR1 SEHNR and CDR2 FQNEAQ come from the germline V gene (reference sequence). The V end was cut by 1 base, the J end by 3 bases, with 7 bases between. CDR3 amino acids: CASSLEVANQPQHF. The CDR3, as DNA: TGTGCCAGCAGCTTAGAGGTGGCCAATCAGCCCCAGCATTTT.

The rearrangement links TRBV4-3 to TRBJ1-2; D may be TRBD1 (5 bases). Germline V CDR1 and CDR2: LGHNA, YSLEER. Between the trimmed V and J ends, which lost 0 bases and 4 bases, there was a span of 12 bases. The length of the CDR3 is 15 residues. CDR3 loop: CASSQEGASGYGYTF. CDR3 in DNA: TGCGCCAGCAGCCAAGAAGGGGCGTCAGGCTATGGCTACACCTTC.

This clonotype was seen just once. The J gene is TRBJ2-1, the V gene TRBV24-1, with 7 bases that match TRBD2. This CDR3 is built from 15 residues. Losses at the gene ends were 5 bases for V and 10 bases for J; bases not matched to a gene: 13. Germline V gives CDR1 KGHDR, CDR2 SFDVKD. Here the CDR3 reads CATSGLPGLGGEQFF. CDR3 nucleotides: TGTGCCACCAGTGGTTTACCCGGACTAGGAGGCGAGCAGTTCTTC.

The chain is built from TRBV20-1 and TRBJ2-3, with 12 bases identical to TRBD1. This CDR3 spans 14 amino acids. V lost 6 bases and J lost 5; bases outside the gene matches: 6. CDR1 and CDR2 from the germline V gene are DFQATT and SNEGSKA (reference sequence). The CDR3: CSAEGTGGIDTQYF. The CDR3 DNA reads TGCAGTGCCGAGGGGACAGGGGGCATAGATACGCAGTATTTT.

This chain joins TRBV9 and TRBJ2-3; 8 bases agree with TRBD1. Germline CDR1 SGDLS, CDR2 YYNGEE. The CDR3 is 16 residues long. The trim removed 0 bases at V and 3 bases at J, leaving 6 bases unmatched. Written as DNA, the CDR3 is TGTGCCAGCAGCGTAGGACAGGGGATGGTGACAGATACGCAGTATTTT. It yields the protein CASSVGQGMVTDTQYF. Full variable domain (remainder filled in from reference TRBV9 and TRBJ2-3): DSGVTQTPKHLITATGQRVTLRCSPRSGDLSVYWYQQSLDQGLQFLIQYYNGEERAKGNILERFSAQQFPDLHSELNLSSLELGDSALYFCASSVGQGMVTDTQYFGPGTRLTVL.

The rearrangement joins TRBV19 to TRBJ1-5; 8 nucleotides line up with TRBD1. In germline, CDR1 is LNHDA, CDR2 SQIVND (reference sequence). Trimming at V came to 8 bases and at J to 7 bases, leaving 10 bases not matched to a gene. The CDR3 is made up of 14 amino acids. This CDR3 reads CASAGTGAEQPQHF. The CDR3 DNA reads TGTGCCAGTGCCGGGACAGGAGCAGAACAGCCCCAGCATTTT.

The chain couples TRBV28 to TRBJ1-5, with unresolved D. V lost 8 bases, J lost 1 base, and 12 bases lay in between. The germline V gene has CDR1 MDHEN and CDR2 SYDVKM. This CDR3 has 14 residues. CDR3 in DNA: TGTGCCAGCGGTGTGGGCTGGAGCAATCAGCCCCAGCATTTT. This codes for CASGVGWSNQPQHF.

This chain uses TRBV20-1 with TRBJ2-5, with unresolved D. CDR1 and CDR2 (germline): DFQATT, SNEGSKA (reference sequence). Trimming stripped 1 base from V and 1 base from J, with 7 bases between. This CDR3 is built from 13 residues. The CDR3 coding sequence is TGCAGTGCTAGAGGCTCGGTCCAAGAGACCCAGTACTTC. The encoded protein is CSARGSVQETQYF.

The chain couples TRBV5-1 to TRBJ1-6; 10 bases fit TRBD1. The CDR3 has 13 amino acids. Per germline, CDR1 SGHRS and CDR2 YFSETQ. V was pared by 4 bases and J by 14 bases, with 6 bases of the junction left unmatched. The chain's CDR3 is CASSPDRGAALHF. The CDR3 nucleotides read TGCGCCAGCAGCCCGGACAGGGGGGCGGCCCTCCACTTT.

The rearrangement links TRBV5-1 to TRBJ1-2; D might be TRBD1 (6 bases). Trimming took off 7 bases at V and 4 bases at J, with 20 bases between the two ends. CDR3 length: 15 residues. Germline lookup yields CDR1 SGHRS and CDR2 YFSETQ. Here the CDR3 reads CASASRGASSYGYTF. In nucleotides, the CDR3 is TGCGCCAGCGCCTCACGGGGGGCGTCGAGCTATGGCTACACCTTC.

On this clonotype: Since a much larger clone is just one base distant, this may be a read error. As DNA, the CDR3 is TGCAGTGCTAGGACTACATACGGGACAGACAGTATATCGCAGCATTTT. Translated: CSARTTYGTDSISQHF. The rearrangement joins TRBV20-1 to TRBJ1-5, with 7 nucleotides matching TRBD1. There are 16 residues in the CDR3. CDR1 and CDR2 from the germline V gene are DFQATT and SNEGSKA (reference sequence). V lost 3 bases to trimming and J lost 13 bases; unmatched junction nucleotides: 21.

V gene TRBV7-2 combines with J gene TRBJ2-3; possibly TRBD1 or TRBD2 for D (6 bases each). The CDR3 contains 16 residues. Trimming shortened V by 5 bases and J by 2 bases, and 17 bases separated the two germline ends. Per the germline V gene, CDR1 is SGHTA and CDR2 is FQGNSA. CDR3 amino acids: CASSRPRDTATDTQYF. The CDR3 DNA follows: TGTGCCAGCAGCCGTCCGCGGGACACTGCCACAGATACGCAGTATTTT. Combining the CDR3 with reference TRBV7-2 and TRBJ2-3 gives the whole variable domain GAGVSQSPSNKVTEKGKDVELRCDPISGHTALYWYRQSLGQGLEFLIYFQGNSAPDKSGLPSDRFSAERTGGSVSTLTIQRTQQEDSAVYLCASSRPRDTATDTQYFGPGTRLTVL.

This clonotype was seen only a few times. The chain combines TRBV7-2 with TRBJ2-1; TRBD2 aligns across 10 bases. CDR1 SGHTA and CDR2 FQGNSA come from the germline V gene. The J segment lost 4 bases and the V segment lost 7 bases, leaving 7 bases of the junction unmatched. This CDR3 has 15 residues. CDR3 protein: CASTSAGGAYNEQFF. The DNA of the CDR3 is TGTGCCAGCACCTCAGCGGGAGGGGCTTACAATGAGCAGTTCTTC.

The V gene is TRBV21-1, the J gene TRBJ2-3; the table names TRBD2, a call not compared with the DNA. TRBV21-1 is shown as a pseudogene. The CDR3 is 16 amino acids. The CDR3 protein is CASRPGGSGGADTQYF. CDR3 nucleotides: TGTGCCAGCCGCCCGGGGGGTAGCGGGGGTGCAGATACGCAGTATTTT.

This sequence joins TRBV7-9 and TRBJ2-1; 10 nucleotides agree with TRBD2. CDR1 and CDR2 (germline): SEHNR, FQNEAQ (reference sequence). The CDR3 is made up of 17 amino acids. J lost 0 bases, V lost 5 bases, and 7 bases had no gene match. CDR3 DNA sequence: TGTGCCAGCAGCCGTAGACTAGCGGGTAGCTCCTACAATGAGCAGTTCTTC. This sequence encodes CASSRRLAGSSYNEQFF.

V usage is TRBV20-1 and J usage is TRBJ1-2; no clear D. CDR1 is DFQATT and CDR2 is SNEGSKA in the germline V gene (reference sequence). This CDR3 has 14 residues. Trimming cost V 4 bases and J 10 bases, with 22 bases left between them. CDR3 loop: CSAITFLRELAYTF. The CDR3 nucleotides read TGCAGTGCTATCACTTTTTTACGGGAATTAGCCTACACCTTC.

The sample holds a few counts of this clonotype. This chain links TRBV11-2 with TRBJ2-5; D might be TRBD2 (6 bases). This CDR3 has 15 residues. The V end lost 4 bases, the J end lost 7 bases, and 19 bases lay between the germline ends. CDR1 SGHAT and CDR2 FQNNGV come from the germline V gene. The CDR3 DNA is TGTGCCAGCAGCTCCAGCCCCAGGAGGGCCGGGACCCAGTACTTC. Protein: CASSSSPRRAGTQYF. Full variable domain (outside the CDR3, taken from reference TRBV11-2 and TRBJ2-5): EAGVAQSPRYKIIEKRQSVAFWCNPISGHATLYWYQQILGQGPKLLIQFQNNGVVDDSQLPKDRFSAERLKGVDSTLKIQPAKLEDSAVYLCASSSSPRRAGTQYFGPGTRLLVL.